This T cell receptor beta chain comes out of a study of blood T cell repertoires in COVID-19. Study-level information: COVID-19 samples from acute and convalescent phases originated in the United States, Italy and Spain. T cells, B-cell-depleted T cells, or PBMCs provided the cDNA or gDNA that served as material.

Germline CDR1 and CDR2: SGHNT and YYREEE (reference sequence). The V segment lost 2 bases and the J segment 7 bases; nucleotides outside the gene matches: 5. CDR3 length: 15 amino acids. In the original analysis: Scientists estimated how many nucleated cells there were by amplifying reference gene primers. Profiling relied on immunoSEQ multiplex PCR, and the TCRdb table lists in-frame clones only, not all of them. D and trimming were read from the DNA, whereas the V and J calls and clone size are those reported in that table. The sample holds 350,000 or so clones, 80% to 90% seen once. Seattle patients were enrolled during active infection and followed longitudinally.

The sequence was collected from a woman in her twenties or thirties with COVID-19, enrolled during active disease. Sequenced: peripheral blood. V is TRBV5-4 and J is TRBJ2-5, with 13 bases fitting TRBD2. CDR3 amino acids: CASSFGLAGVGTQYF. Written as DNA, the CDR3 is TGTGCCAGCAGCTTCGGACTAGCGGGAGTTGGGACCCAGTACTTC.